The source of this T cell receptor (beta chain) is a study of blood T cell repertoires in COVID-19. Study in general: Samples came from the United States, Italy and Spain, spanning acute and convalescent COVID-19.

In the study's own analysis: Estimation of nucleated cell counts was performed using reference gene primer amplification. Using immunoSEQ multiplex PCR, the repertoire was profiled, and TCRdb retains in-frame clones only, with some absent. Clonal size and the V and J genes are those of that table, whereas D and trimming came from the DNA. There are under 250,000 clones in the sample; just under 85% occur only once, and roughly 9.8% lies in the top ten. J gave up 3 bases and V 6 bases, and 8 bases lay outside the gene matches. Germline values: CDR1 SNHLY, CDR2 FYNNEI. The length of the CDR3 is 15 residues.

The TCR sequence derives from a man at least 80 years old with acute or convalescent COVID-19. Specimen: peripheral blood. The rearrangement joins TRBV2 to TRBJ2-7; 10 bases fit TRBD2. CDR3 amino acids: CASSASGLAIYEQYF. The DNA for the CDR3 is TGTGCCAGCAGCGCATCGGGACTAGCGATCTACGAGCAGTACTTC.